The following is a T cell receptor (beta chain) sequence with its context. The clone's antigen remains unknown. No per-base quality is available; no much larger clone lies one base away. CDR3 length: 15 amino acids, cysteine to phenylalanine. Only CDR3 DNA is held: 45 bases, read in frame from base 1. V drops 0 bases and J drops 2 bases, leaving 11 bases in between. The germline V gene yields SGHRS for CDR1 and YFSETQ for CDR2. These data come from a study of blood T cell repertoires in COVID-19 (dated by TCRdb to about 2020). Regarding the study in general: Collaborator samples came from the United States, Italy and Spain and covered acute and convalescent phases of COVID-19. Sample metadata almost always included a de-identified subject ID, COVID-19 status, age in years and sex. Deeply sampled blood TCRbeta repertoires from subjects exposed to, actively infected with, or recovered from COVID-19 were included in the dataset. The prospective study material was composed of cDNA or gDNA derived from T cells, B-cell-depleted T cells, or PBMCs. Samples were obtained from the ongoing ImmuneRACE study (first 160 participants) and from some 1,200 subjects provided by 6 global collaborators. The repertoires were made available in a free public database intended to serve as a resource for research on the immune response to SARS-CoV-2. Where available, HLA class I and class II types were taken from metadata supplied by the sample provider and were not determined by assay-based typing. The full study reports these points: How much clinical and demographic metadata was included differed by source and by participant, and the metadata was provided uncurated.

The immunoSEQ Assay, a bias-controlled multiplex PCR, was used to amplify TCRbeta CDR3 regions from genomic DNA. The authors' analysis ran thus. The number of nucleated cells in each sample was estimated from the amplification of reference gene primers within the assay. To quantify the absolute abundance of each unique TCRbeta CDR3 rearrangement, sequence reads were collapsed and filtered. For each sample, productive Simpson clonality was calculated as the square root of Simpson's diversity index across productive rearrangements. TCRdb limited this immuneACCESS table to in-frame rearrangements with V and J called. A share of clones is missing; checked studies link under half to unresolved V genes, and the rest is unexplained. V, J and clone size reflect that table, while D and trimming were determined from the DNA. This sample holds 45,000 to 55,000 clones; more than 70% were observed only once. Of the sample, roughly 2.3% falls within the top ten clones.

Whole blood was collected in K2EDTA tubes by collaborating institutions according to the institutions' own protocols. For TCRbeta analysis, collaborator samples were shipped as frozen whole blood, as isolated PBMCs, or as DNA extracted from either sample type. Sequenced input: peripheral blood. The V gene is TRBV5-1 and the J gene is TRBJ1-1, with the D segment identity uncertain. This clonotype was sampled from a human donor in a cohort sampled during active COVID-19. The CDR3 here reads CASSLGSRQNTEAFF. In nucleotides, the sequence is TGCGCCAGCAGCTTGGGCTCCAGACAAAACACTGAAGCTTTCTTT.